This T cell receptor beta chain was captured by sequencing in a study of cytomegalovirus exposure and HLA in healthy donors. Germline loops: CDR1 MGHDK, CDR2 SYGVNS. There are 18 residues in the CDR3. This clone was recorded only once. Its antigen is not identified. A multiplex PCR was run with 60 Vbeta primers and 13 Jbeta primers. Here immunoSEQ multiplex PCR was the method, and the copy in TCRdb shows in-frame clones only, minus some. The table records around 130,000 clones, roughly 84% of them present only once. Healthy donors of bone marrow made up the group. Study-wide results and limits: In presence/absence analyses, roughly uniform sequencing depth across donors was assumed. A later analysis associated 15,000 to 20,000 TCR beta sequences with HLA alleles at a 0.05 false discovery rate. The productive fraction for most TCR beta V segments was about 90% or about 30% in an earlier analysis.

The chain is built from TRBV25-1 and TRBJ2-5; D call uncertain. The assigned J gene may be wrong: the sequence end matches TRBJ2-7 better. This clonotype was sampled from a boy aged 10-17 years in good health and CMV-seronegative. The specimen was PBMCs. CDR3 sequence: CASSEFESLELPGYEQYF. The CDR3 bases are TGTGCCAGCAGTGAGTTTGAAAGTTTGGAGCTCCCCGGCTACGAGCAGTACTTC.